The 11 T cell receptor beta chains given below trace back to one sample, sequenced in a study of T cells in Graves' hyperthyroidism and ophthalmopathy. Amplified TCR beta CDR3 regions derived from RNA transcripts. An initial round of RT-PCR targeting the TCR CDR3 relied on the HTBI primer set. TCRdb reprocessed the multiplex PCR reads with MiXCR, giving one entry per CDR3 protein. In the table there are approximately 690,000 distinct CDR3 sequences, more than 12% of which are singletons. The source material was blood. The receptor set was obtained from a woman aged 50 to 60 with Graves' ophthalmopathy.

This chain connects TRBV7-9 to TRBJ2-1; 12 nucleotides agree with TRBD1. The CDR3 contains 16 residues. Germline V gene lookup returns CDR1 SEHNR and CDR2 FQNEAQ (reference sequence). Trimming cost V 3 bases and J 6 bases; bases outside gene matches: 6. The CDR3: CASSFSPGQGANEQFF. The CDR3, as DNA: TGTGCCAGCAGCTTTTCACCGGGACAGGGGGCCAATGAGCAGTTCTTC.

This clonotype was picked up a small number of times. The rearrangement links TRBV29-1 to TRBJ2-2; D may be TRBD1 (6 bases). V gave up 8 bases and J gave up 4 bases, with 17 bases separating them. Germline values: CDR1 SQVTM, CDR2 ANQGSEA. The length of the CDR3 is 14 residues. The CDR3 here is CSFTGTRGTGELFF. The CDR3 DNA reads TGCAGCTTTACAGGGACCCGGGGCACCGGGGAGCTGTTTTTT.

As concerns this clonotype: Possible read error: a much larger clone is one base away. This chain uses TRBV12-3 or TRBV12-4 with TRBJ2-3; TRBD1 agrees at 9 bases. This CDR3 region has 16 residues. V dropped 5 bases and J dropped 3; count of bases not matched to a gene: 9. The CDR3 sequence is CASSLGDRARTDTQYF. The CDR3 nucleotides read TGTGCCAGCAGTCTCGGGGACAGGGCCCGGACAGATACGCAGTATTTT.

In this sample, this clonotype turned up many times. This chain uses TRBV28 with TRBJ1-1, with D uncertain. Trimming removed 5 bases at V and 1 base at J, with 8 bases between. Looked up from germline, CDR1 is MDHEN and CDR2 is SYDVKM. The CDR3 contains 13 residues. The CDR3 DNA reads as TGTGCCAGCAGTACGTTCAAGAACACTGAAGCTTTCTTT. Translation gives CASSTFKNTEAFF.

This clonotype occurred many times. The CDR3 loop reads CAINPSGRAYEQYF. The CDR3 nucleotides read TGTGCCATAAACCCTAGCGGGAGGGCCTACGAGCAGTACTTC. The V call is TRBV28, the J call TRBJ2-7; TRBD2 matches at 12 bases. Looked up from germline, CDR1 is MDHEN and CDR2 is SYDVKM. V trimming: 10 bases; J trimming: 2 bases; junction bases outside the gene matches: 6. CDR3 length equals 14 residues.

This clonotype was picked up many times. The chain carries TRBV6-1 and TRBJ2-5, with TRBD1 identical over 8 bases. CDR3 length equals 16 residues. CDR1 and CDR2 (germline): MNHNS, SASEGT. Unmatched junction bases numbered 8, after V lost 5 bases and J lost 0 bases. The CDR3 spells CASSYAGQGYQETQYF. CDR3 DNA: TGTGCCAGCAGTTACGCCGGACAGGGATACCAAGAGACCCAGTACTTC.

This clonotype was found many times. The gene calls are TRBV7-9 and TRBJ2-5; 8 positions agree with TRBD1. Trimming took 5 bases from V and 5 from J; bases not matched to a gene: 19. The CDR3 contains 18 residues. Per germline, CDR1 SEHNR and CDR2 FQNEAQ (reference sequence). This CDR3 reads CASSVVEVSGGFGETQYF. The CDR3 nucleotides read TGTGCCAGCAGCGTAGTTGAGGTGTCAGGGGGCTTCGGGGAGACCCAGTACTTC.

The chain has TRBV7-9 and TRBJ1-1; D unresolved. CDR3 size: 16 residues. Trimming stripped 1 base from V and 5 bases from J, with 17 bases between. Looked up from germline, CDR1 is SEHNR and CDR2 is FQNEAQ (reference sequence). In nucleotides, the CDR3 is TGTGCCAGCAGCTTAGATTGGTTCGGTGGTAGGACTGAAGCTTTCTTT. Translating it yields CASSLDWFGGRTEAFF.

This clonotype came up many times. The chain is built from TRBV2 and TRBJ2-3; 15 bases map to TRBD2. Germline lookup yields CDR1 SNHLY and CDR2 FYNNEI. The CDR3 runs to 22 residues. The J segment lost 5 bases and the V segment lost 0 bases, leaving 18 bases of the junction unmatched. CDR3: CASSEASGTSGRLSAGIDTQYF. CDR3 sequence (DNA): TGTGCCAGCAGTGAAGCTTCGGGGACTAGCGGGAGGCTCTCAGCGGGTATAGATACGCAGTATTTT.

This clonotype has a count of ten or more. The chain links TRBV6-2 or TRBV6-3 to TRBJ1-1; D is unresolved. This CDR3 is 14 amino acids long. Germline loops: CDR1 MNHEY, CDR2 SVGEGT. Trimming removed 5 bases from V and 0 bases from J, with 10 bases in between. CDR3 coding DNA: TGTGCCAGCAGTACGCTACTTATGAACACTGAAGCTTTCTTT. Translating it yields CASSTLLMNTEAFF.

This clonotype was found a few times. The CDR3 spells CASTEGGGINTIYF. Written as DNA, the CDR3 is TGTGCCAGCACGGAGGGGGGAGGCATAAACACCATATATTTT. The chain recombines TRBV7-9 with TRBJ1-3; D may be TRBD1 (6 bases). The V and J ends lost 7 bases and 6 bases respectively, with 16 bases between them. The V gene's germline CDR1 is SEHNR and CDR2 FQNEAQ (reference sequence). This CDR3 has 14 amino acids.